This TCR beta chain derives from a study of identical twins. MiXCR, applied by TCRdb to the 5' RACE reads, yields one record per CDR3 protein. The table includes around 1.7 million distinct CDR3 sequences, less than 40% detected once. The study's findings and limits: Cord blood beta clonotypes present at high abundance carried fewer insertions; no such pattern appeared in memory repertoires.

Germline V gives CDR1 KGHDR, CDR2 SFDVKD. V lost 0 bases and J lost 3, with 10 bases in between. This CDR3 is 15 amino acids long. Only a few counts were recorded for this clonotype. Its specificity is not known. Sequenced input: cord blood. The sequence was collected from a newborn girl in good health. J is TRBJ2-5 and V is TRBV24-1; tentatively, D is TRBD1 or TRBD2 (6 bases each). In DNA, the CDR3 is TGTGCCACCAGTGATTTGTCGGGGGCGAAAGAGACCCAGTACTTC. Amino acids: CATSDLSGAKETQYF.